This T cell receptor beta chain came from a study of T-cell reconstitution after alpha-beta-depleted transplantation in children. This clonotype was found a few times. Unique molecular identifiers tagged the TCRbeta library. TCRdb independently ran MiXCR on the PCR reads; one entry per CDR3 protein. Of hundreds of thousands of distinct CDR3 sequences in the sample, 10% to 15% are singletons; the top ten hold roughly 2.3%. The specimen was PBMCs, mostly from graft donor cells, collected 360 days after TCRalphabeta/CD19-depleted stem cell transplant. The TCR comes from a male patient younger than 18 who had a stem cell transplant for acute myeloid leukemia, so the T cells may come from the graft donor.

The CDR3 nucleotides are TGTGCCAGCAGTTTCTCAACCTATAATTCACCCCTCCACTTT. Translation gives CASSFSTYNSPLHF. This rearrangement joins TRBV27 to TRBJ1-6; D is unclear. This CDR3 is built from 14 residues. The V and J ends lost 3 bases and 2 bases respectively, with 5 bases between them. Germline CDR1 and CDR2: MNHEY and SMNVEV (reference sequence).